These T cell receptor beta chains were read from a single sample in a study of T cell responses to AZD1222 COVID-19 vaccine. The table came from immunoSEQ multiplex PCR; TCRdb's copy has only in-frame clones and leaves some out. The sample contains fewer than 200,000 clones, almost 95% of which appear only once. The material was peripheral blood, obtained on day 0 of AZD1222 vaccination. These receptors were obtained from an adult in good health. CDR3s include the opening cysteine and the closing phenylalanine or tryptophan. D genes are given only for firm matches. Size values are once, few and many counts, or a class for expanded clones, and some rows have none.

NA	TRBD1	TRBV9	TRBJ2-1	TGTGCCAGCAGCGTAAACAGGGGGAGTATGGGTGAGCAGTTCTTC	CASSVNRGSMGEQFF
NA	TRBD1	TRBV30	TRBJ2-3	TGTGCCGGGACAGCCACAGATACGCAGTATTTT	CAGTATDTQYF
NA	TRBD1	TRBV7-9	TRBJ1-4	TGTGCCAGCAGCTCGGGACAGGGACTTTGGGCTAATGAAAAACTGTTTTTT	CASSSGQGLWANEKLFF
NA	NA	TRBV2	TRBJ1-4	TGTGCCAGCCGGAAGGAATGGGGAGAACTGTTTTTT	CASRKEWGELFF
NA	NA	TRBV10-1	TRBJ1-5	TGCGCCAGCAGTTCAGGGGAAGGGCCCCAGCATTTT	CASSSGEGPQHF
few	NA	TRBV7-9	TRBJ1-3	TGTGCCAGCAGCCGTAGCTCTGGAAACACCATATATTTT	CASSRSSGNTIYF
NA	NA	TRBV7-2	TRBJ2-5	TGTGCCAGCAGCTCCGGACGGCGGGAGACCCAGTACTTC	CASSSGRRETQYF
NA	TRBD1	TRBV5-4	TRBJ2-1	TGTGCCACCGTGAGACAGGGGGCCTATGAGCAGTTCTTC	CATVRQGAYEQFF
NA	NA	TRBV30	TRBJ1-3	TGTGCCTGCACGTTATTCGGCCCGTACACCATATATTTT	CACTLFGPYTIYF
NA	NA	TRBV6-5	TRBJ2-5	TGTGCCAGCAGTTACAGTCTGGACCAAGAGACCCAGTACTTC	CASSYSLDQETQYF
NA	NA	TRBV5-1	TRBJ1-2	TGCGCCAGCCGCGACAGTGTACTGGACTATGGCTACACCTTC	CASRDSVLDYGYTF
NA	NA	TRBV6-5	TRBJ1-2	TGTGCCAGCAGTAACGGACAGCTTACTAACTATGGCTACACCTTC	CASSNGQLTNYGYTF
NA	NA	TRBV5-1	TRBJ1-2	TGCGCCAGCAGCGGTATCCAGGGTCTGGGCTACACCTTC	CASSGIQGLGYTF
NA	TRBD1	TRBV11-1	TRBJ2-2	TGTGCCAGCAGCCTAGGGACAGGGGTCGGGGAGCTGTTTTTT	CASSLGTGVGELFF
NA	TRBD1	TRBV5-6	TRBJ1-5	TGTGCCAGCAGCTTAGGACAGGTTCAGCCCCAGCATTTT	CASSLGQVQPQHF
NA	NA	TRBV9	TRBJ2-4	TGTGCCAGCAGCGTCGGGGGCACGGCCATTCAGTACTTC	CASSVGGTAIQYF
NA	NA	TRBV2	TRBJ1-2	TGTGCCAGCAGTCTTCCGGGGCGAGGCTATGGCTACACCTTC	CASSLPGRGYGYTF
NA	NA	TRBV6-1	TRBJ1-2	TGTGCCAGCAGTGACAACTATGGCTACACCTTC	CASSDNYGYTF
NA	NA	TRBV7-9	TRBJ2-3	TGTGCCAGCAGCCTCATCACAGATACGCAGTATTTT	CASSLITDTQYF
NA	NA	TRBV6-5	TRBJ1-5	TGTGCCAGCAGTTACTCCGGGACTTCTAATCAGCCCCAGCATTTT	CASSYSGTSNQPQHF
NA	NA	TRBV7-2	TRBJ1-2	TGTGCCAGCAGCTTGTCGGGACACTCGTCTTCCTACTTC	CASSLSGHSSSYF
few	TRBD1	TRBV6-2/TRBV6-3	TRBJ1-1	TGTGCCAGCAGCGATCCGCAGGGGGCATCGTCGAACACTGAAGCTTTCTTT	CASSDPQGASSNTEAFF
NA	NA	TRBV19	TRBJ2-7	TGTGAAGGGAGGACTCAATACGAGCAGTACTTC	CEGRTQYEQYF
NA	NA	TRBV2	TRBJ1-4	TGTGCCAGCAGTGAAACCCCGGGAGGCTTGCATGAAAAACTGTTTTTT	CASSETPGGLHEKLFF
NA	TRBD1	TRBV19	TRBJ1-1	TGTGCCAGTAGTTTCGGACAGGGGTACACTGAAGCTTTCTTT	CASSFGQGYTEAFF
NA	TRBD1	TRBV7-9	TRBJ1-2	TGTGCCAGCAGCTTCGGGGACAGGGACTATGGCTACACCTTC	CASSFGDRDYGYTF
NA	TRBD1	TRBV24-1	TRBJ1-6	TGTGCCACCAGTGCAGGGGACAGGCCCAATTCACCCCTCCACTTT	CATSAGDRPNSPLHF
NA	TRBD1	TRBV7-9	TRBJ1-1	TGTGCCAGCAGCTTAGGGACAGGGAGCACTGAAGCTTTCTTT	CASSLGTGSTEAFF
NA	NA	TRBV23-1	TRBJ1-1	TGCGCCAGCAGTCAAAGGAACGGCGGGGGGAACACTGAAGCTTTCTTT	CASSQRNGGGNTEAFF
NA	NA	TRBV7-6	TRBJ1-5	TGTGCCAGCAGTAAAGACAGGTATCAGCCCCAGCATTTT	CASSKDRYQPQHF
NA	TRBD1	TRBV5-1	TRBJ1-2	TGCGCCAGCAGCTGGGGAGACGACAGGGCTGGGGGCTACACCTTC	CASSWGDDRAGGYTF
NA	NA	TRBV6-5	TRBJ1-2	TGTGCCAGCAGTTACTCCTCTAGGGGCGAAAACTATGGCTACACCTTC	CASSYSSRGENYGYTF
NA	TRBD1	TRBV20-1	TRBJ1-5	TGCAGTGCTAGTGTAAGCAGGGGGCAGCAGCCCCAGCATTTT	CSASVSRGQQPQHF